The 22 T cell receptor beta chains in this list originate from one sample, sequenced in a study of blood T cells in healthy people across ages. The authors ran a second PCR of roughly 6 to 11 cycles using a sample-barcoded 5' primer and a J-beta primer mix. TCRdb redid the calling of the 5' RACE reads with MiXCR, one entry per CDR3 protein. Among 500,000 to 550,000 distinct CDR3 sequences listed, more than 20% were seen once. The same specimen was also included in a second study, on T cells of mothers and their children.

The material sequenced was blood. Every receptor here comes from a boy aged 5-17 years in good health.

The chain recombines TRBV12-3 or TRBV12-4 with TRBJ2-7; no firm D call. The CDR3 contains 15 residues. Trimming took off 2 bases at V and 2 bases at J, with 13 bases between the two ends. CDR3: CASSLQYGRTYEQYF. CDR3 nucleotide sequence: TGTGCCAGCAGTTTACAATATGGCAGGACCTACGAGCAGTACTTC.

The chain is built from TRBV7-3 and TRBJ2-1; 10 bases match TRBD2. Per germline, CDR1 SGHTA and CDR2 FQGTGA. The CDR3 covers 15 residues. J was trimmed by 7 bases and V by 4 bases; bases with no gene match: 7. The CDR3 DNA sequence: TGTGCCAGCAGCTGGCTAGCGGGGGAGGGGAATGAGCAGTTCTTC. Its translation is CASSWLAGEGNEQFF.

CDR3 residues: CASSLKPWETQYF. CDR3 DNA: TGTGCCAGCAGCTTAAAGCCATGGGAGACCCAGTACTTC. This sequence joins TRBV7-3 and TRBJ2-5; D unresolved. This CDR3 spans 13 amino acids. Trimming left V 1 base short and J 5 bases short, with 8 bases between. CDR1 and CDR2 from the germline V gene are SGHTA and FQGTGA.

CDR3 in DNA: TGTGCCAGCAGCCAACTTGACAGGGACAGTGAAGCTTTCTTT. Encoded protein: CASSQLDRDSEAFF. The chain couples TRBV4-2 to TRBJ1-1, with 7 bases fitting TRBD1. The germline V gene has CDR1 LGHNA and CDR2 YNFKEQ. This CDR3 has 14 residues. Trimming cost V 2 bases and J 7 bases; bases outside gene matches: 7.

This chain uses TRBV7-9 with TRBJ2-5, with 13 positions matching TRBD2. Per the germline V gene, CDR1 is SEHNR and CDR2 is FQNEAQ (reference sequence). CDR3 length: 18 amino acids. The V segment lost 6 bases and the J segment 0 bases; nucleotides outside the gene matches: 10. The CDR3 region has the DNA TGTGCCAGCAGTCAGGGGGGGACTAGCGGGGTTCACCAAGAGACCCAGTACTTC. Translated, it gives CASSQGGTSGVHQETQYF.

This clonotype was detected only a few times. J is TRBJ2-1 and V is TRBV28, with TRBD1 as a possible D gene (6 bases). V was clipped by 5 bases and J by 9 bases, with 29 bases between them. The CDR3 totals 18 residues. CDR1 is MDHEN and CDR2 is SYDVKM in the germline V gene. The CDR3 nucleotides are TGTGCCAGCAGTCCCTCTTTTTCTCAGGGGAGCTTTATTATTGAGCAGTTCTTC. This translates into CASSPSFSQGSFIIEQFF.

The rearrangement uses TRBV12-3 or TRBV12-4 and TRBJ2-3; no firm D call. This CDR3 has 16 residues. Deletions cut 1 base from V and 6 bases from J, with 17 bases between. CDR3 sequence: CASSLEGLVGRDTQYF. The CDR3 DNA follows: TGTGCCAGCAGTTTAGAAGGGCTAGTGGGAAGGGATACGCAGTATTTT.

This clonotype has a handful of counts. The chain couples TRBV20-1 to TRBJ2-5; TRBD1 might be the D (6 bases). Trimming took 4 bases from V and 2 from J, leaving 14 bases between them. The CDR3 length is 14 residues. CDR1 is DFQATT, CDR2 SNEGSKA, per germline (reference sequence). The CDR3 loop reads CSATDRDNQETQYF. CDR3 in DNA: TGCAGTGCTACGGACCGGGACAATCAAGAGACCCAGTACTTC.

A few counts support this clonotype. The rearrangement uses TRBV6-5 and TRBJ2-7, with 10 bases that match TRBD2. Germline V gives CDR1 MNHEY, CDR2 SVGAGI. V was clipped by 0 bases and J by 2 bases; unmatched bases: 4. The CDR3 runs 16 residues. CDR3: CASSYSGLAAAYEQYF. CDR3 nucleotide sequence: TGTGCCAGCAGTTACTCCGGACTAGCGGCGGCCTACGAGCAGTACTTC.

A few counts support this clonotype. The CDR3 sequence: CASSPPRFAGGVVYEQYF. In DNA form, the CDR3 reads TGTGCCAGCAGCCCTCCCCGCTTCGCGGGAGGAGTTGTCTACGAGCAGTACTTC. The J gene is TRBJ2-7, the V gene TRBV27, with 8 bases that match TRBD2. The CDR3 runs 18 residues. CDR1 is MNHEY, CDR2 SMNVEV, per germline (reference sequence). V trimming: 6 bases; J trimming: 3 bases; junction bases outside the gene matches: 19.

A few counts support this clonotype. The chain has TRBV4-1 and TRBJ2-5; TRBD2 matches at 7 bases. The CDR3 is 15 residues long. The ends lost 2 bases at V and 4 bases at J; junction bases unmatched: 7. Germline CDR1 reads MGHRA; CDR2 reads YSYEKL. The CDR3 DNA reads TGCGCCAGCAGCCAAATTGCGGGAGTCGGAGAGACCCAGTACTTC. This sequence encodes CASSQIAGVGETQYF.

This clonotype was picked up a small number of times. This chain links TRBV5-6 with TRBJ2-1; D is undetermined. From germline, CDR1 is SGHDT and CDR2 YYEEEE. This CDR3 contains 12 residues. Trimming stripped 7 bases from V and 6 bases from J, with 11 bases between. CDR3 sequence (DNA): TGTGCCAGCTCGGCCAGGTTCAATGAGCAGTTCTTC. The encoded protein is CASSARFNEQFF.

The chain couples TRBV7-2 to TRBJ1-2; perhaps TRBD1 as D (6 bases). Trimming took off 3 bases at V and 2 bases at J, with 10 bases between the two ends. CDR1 and CDR2 from the germline V gene are SGHTA and FQGNSA. The CDR3 length is 14 residues. The CDR3 coding sequence is TGTGCCAGCAGCTTCCCGGGGGCGAACTATGGCTACACCTTC. Translating it yields CASSFPGANYGYTF. The full variable domain, its missing parts supplied by reference TRBV7-2 and TRBJ1-2, is GAGVSQSPSNKVTEKGKDVELRCDPISGHTALYWYRQSLGQGLEFLIYFQGNSAPDKSGLPSDRFSAERTGGSVSTLTIQRTQQEDSAVYLCASSFPGANYGYTFGSGTRLTVV.

The chain has TRBV7-6 and TRBJ2-6; a possible D gene is TRBD1 (5 bases). Germline V gene sequence: CDR1 SGHVS, CDR2 FNYEAQ. CDR3 length: 15 residues. Trimming stripped 4 bases from V and 0 bases from J, with 7 bases between. CDR3 amino acids: CASSSQDSGANVLTF. For the CDR3, the DNA is TGTGCCAGCAGCTCACAGGACTCTGGGGCCAACGTCCTGACTTTC.

The J gene is TRBJ1-2, the V gene TRBV29-1, with TRBD1 matching over 10 bases. With V trimmed by 6 bases and J by 0 bases, 4 bases remained unmatched. This CDR3 region has 14 residues. Germline V CDR1 and CDR2: SQVTM, ANQGSEA. CDR3 coding DNA: TGCAGCGTGGGGACAGGGGAGGCTAACTATGGCTACACCTTC. This translates into CSVGTGEANYGYTF.

This clonotype showed up just a few times. CDR3 residues: CASSSVGQGNEQYF. The CDR3 coding sequence is TGTGCCAGCAGCTCTGTGGGACAGGGCAACGAGCAGTACTTC. The chain recombines TRBV7-3 with TRBJ2-7; 9 bases line up with TRBD1. The CDR3 totals 14 residues. With V trimmed by 4 bases and J by 5 bases, 6 bases remained unmatched. Germline V gene lookup returns CDR1 SGHTA and CDR2 FQGTGA.

The chain is built from TRBV4-2 and TRBJ2-5, with 11 positions matching TRBD2. Germline loops: CDR1 LGHNA, CDR2 YNFKEQ. CDR3 length equals 16 residues. With 0 bases clipped from V and 13 bases from J, the junction kept 13 bases outside the gene matches. The CDR3 sequence: CASSQDLGTSGPIPYF. CDR3 sequence (DNA): TGTGCCAGCAGCCAAGATTTGGGGACTAGCGGTCCAATACCGTACTTC.

The rearrangement uses TRBV20-1 and TRBJ2-7, with D possibly being TRBD2 (5 bases). This CDR3 has 16 residues. CDR1 DFQATT and CDR2 SNEGSKA come from the germline V gene (reference sequence). V lost 3 bases and J 3 bases, leaving 21 bases between the germline ends. Here the CDR3 DNA reads TGCAGTGCTAGGGCTTTATCGTTGGTGGGAGACTACGAGCAGTACTTC. As protein: CSARALSLVGDYEQYF.

V is TRBV20-1 and J is TRBJ1-2; a weak D match, TRBD1 (5 bases). CDR3 length: 12 residues. Trimming shortened V by 2 bases and J by 5 bases, and 9 bases separated the two germline ends. Germline CDR1 reads DFQATT; CDR2 reads SNEGSKA (reference sequence). The CDR3 loop reads CSARFGGYGYTF. The CDR3 DNA reads as TGCAGTGCTAGATTTGGGGGGTATGGCTACACCTTC.

This clonotype has a handful of counts. The chain carries TRBV28 and TRBJ2-4; no definite D call. The ends were cut back, 7 bases at V and 4 bases at J, with 17 bases in the middle. CDR1 and CDR2 (germline): MDHEN, SYDVKM. This CDR3 spans 15 amino acids. The CDR3, as DNA: TGTGCCAGCACGAATGGGCGGTTACTAAAAAACATTCAGTACTTC. Its protein is CASTNGRLLKNIQYF.

This chain connects TRBV5-1 to TRBJ2-5; D unclear. With the DNA end fitting TRBJ2-7 better, the J assignment may be wrong. The CDR3 consists of 15 residues. Per the germline V gene, CDR1 is SGHRS and CDR2 is YFSETQ. CDR3 residues: CASSLGPPSSYEQYF. The CDR3 nucleotides read TGCGCCAGCAGCTTGGGGCCGCCGAGCTCCTACGAGCAGTACTTC.

This clonotype showed up just a few times. The chain couples TRBV6-5 to TRBJ2-3, with TRBD1 matching 9 bases. Germline V gene lookup returns CDR1 MNHEY and CDR2 SVGAGI. Losses at the gene ends were 6 bases for V and 4 bases for J; bases not matched to a gene: 11. The length of the CDR3 is 16 residues. Here the CDR3 reads CASSPFPGQGSDTQYF. In nucleotides, the CDR3 is TGTGCCAGCAGCCCCTTTCCGGGACAGGGATCAGATACGCAGTATTTT.